The rows below give T cell receptor beta chains drawn from one sample of a study of cytotoxic CD8 clonotypes in ibrutinib-treated CLL. Profiling relied on immunoSEQ multiplex PCR, and the TCRdb table lists in-frame clones only, not all of them. The table includes about 200,000 clones, roughly three quarters detected once. The sample was PBMCs, taken after 12 months of ibrutinib treatment. The receptors originated from a human donor with chronic lymphocytic leukemia. Both conserved end residues are part of each CDR3. The D gene is left open where the match is weak. Size tells how often a clone was seen (once, few, many) or the class of an expanded clone, and some rows leave it out.

CDR3nt,CDR3aa,j_gene,v_gene,abundance,d_gene
TGTGCCAGCAGTTTGGTTGGGGGGGAGTCCTACGAGCAGTACTTC,CASSLVGGESYEQYF,TRBJ2-7,TRBV6-5,NA,TRBD2
TGTGCCAGTAGCCTACTTAACTCACTCCGGACAGGGTGGGACTTT,CASSLLNSLRTGWDF,TRBJ1-1,TRBV19,NA,TRBD1
TGTGCCAGCAGCTCGGGACAGCTAGCTTCACCCCTCCACTTT,CASSSGQLASPLHF,TRBJ1-6,TRBV7-9,NA,TRBD1
TGTGCCAGCAGCTTTGGCGGGGAAGGGAGTCAGCCCCAGCATTTT,CASSFGGEGSQPQHF,TRBJ1-5,TRBV7-8,once,NA
TGTGCCAGCAGCAATCCTCCGAATAACTATGGCTACACCTTC,CASSNPPNNYGYTF,TRBJ1-2,TRBV21-1,NA,NA
TGTGCCAGCAGTTGGGGCAATGAGCAGTTCTTC,CASSWGNEQFF,TRBJ2-1,TRBV27,NA,NA
TGTGCCAGCGACTCGGGGGCAACTAATGAAAAACTGTTTTTT,CASDSGATNEKLFF,TRBJ1-4,TRBV6-1,few,NA
TGTGCCAGCCTCGGACAGGGGAACACTGAAGCTTTCTTT,CASLGQGNTEAFF,TRBJ1-1,TRBV19,few,TRBD1
TGTGCCAGCTCACCACAAGGCGGAGCTCACTATGGCTACACCTTC,CASSPQGGAHYGYTF,TRBJ1-2,TRBV18,once,NA
TGTGCCAGCTTCTCAGCGGGAGCTGACGAGACCCAGTACTTC,CASFSAGADETQYF,TRBJ2-5,TRBV6-1,NA,TRBD2
TGCGCCAGCAGCTTGGAGGGTGGATATCAGCCCCAGCATTTT,CASSLEGGYQPQHF,TRBJ1-5,TRBV5-1,NA,NA
TGTGCCAGCAGCCCGACTAGCGGCGAGCGAGATACGCAGTATTTT,CASSPTSGERDTQYF,TRBJ2-3,TRBV7-9,NA,TRBD2
TGTGCCAGCAGCCCAGGTGGCCTCATAGAAGAGCAGTACTTC,CASSPGGLIEEQYF,TRBJ2-7,TRBV11-3,NA,NA
TGCGCCAGCAGCATCAGGCCGTCTCGGGAAAAACTGTTTTTT,CASSIRPSREKLFF,TRBJ1-4,TRBV5-1,NA,NA
TGTGCCAGCAGCCCCGGAGGGCGGGTCCCCTACGAGCAGTACTTC,CASSPGGRVPYEQYF,TRBJ2-7,TRBV27,once,NA
TGTGCCAGCTCACCAGGGACAGGGGAGACCCAGTACTTC,CASSPGTGETQYF,TRBJ2-5,TRBV18,NA,TRBD1
TGTGCCAGCAGCTTAGCGGGACTAGCGGGAACTGAGCAGTTCTTC,CASSLAGLAGTEQFF,TRBJ2-1,TRBV7-2,NA,TRBD2
TGTGCCAGCAGTGTATTTTATTTTAGCAGCAATCAGCCCCAGCATTTT,CASSVFYFSSNQPQHF,TRBJ1-5,TRBV2,NA,NA
TGTGCCAGCAGCTCAGACAGCTATGGCTACACCTTC,CASSSDSYGYTF,TRBJ1-2,TRBV7-9,NA,NA
TGTGCCAGCATCAGGGGCGGGAGGTCCGGGGAGCTGTTTTTT,CASIRGGRSGELFF,TRBJ2-2,TRBV6-6,NA,TRBD2
TGTGCCAGTAGTATGGGAATTGGGGGATCGGCCCAAGAGACCCAGTACTTC,CASSMGIGGSAQETQYF,TRBJ2-5,TRBV19,NA,NA
TGTGCCAGCTCACCTTGGAGAGACTACAATGAGCAGTTCTTC,CASSPWRDYNEQFF,TRBJ2-1,TRBV18,NA,NA
TGCGCCAGCAGCTTGGGACCCCGACTAGCGGGGGGGCCGAGCACAGATACGCAGTATTTT,CASSLGPRLAGGPSTDTQYF,TRBJ2-3,TRBV5-1,NA,TRBD2
TGTGCCAGCAGAAAGTTAGCGGGGAGCTCCTACGAGCAGTACTTC,CASRKLAGSSYEQYF,TRBJ2-7,TRBV28,NA,TRBD2
TGTGCCAGTAGCCCACGGACGGGGGAGCAGTACTTC,CASSPRTGEQYF,TRBJ2-7,TRBV19,few,NA
TGTGCCAGCAGTTTGGGCGGGCAGTTTAATCAGCCCCAGCATTTT,CASSLGGQFNQPQHF,TRBJ1-5,TRBV28,few,NA
TGCGCCAGCAGCCCGACGGGACTAGCGGCCCAGTCCGCCGAGCAGTACTTC,CASSPTGLAAQSAEQYF,TRBJ2-7,TRBV5-1,NA,TRBD2
TGTGCCAGCAGCCCCAGCGGTGCAGGGTTCACCTACAATGAGCAGTTCTTC,CASSPSGAGFTYNEQFF,TRBJ2-1,TRBV5-6,NA,NA
TGTGCCAGCAGCTTGCTGGCAGCCCCGGGGTATGGCTACACCTTC,CASSLLAAPGYGYTF,TRBJ1-2,TRBV5-5,NA,NA
TGTGCCAGCAGTTTAGGAGAGACCCAGTACTTC,CASSLGETQYF,TRBJ2-5,TRBV27,NA,NA
TGTGCCAGCAGCCCCCAGACTAGCGGGATTGGTGAGCAGTTCTTC,CASSPQTSGIGEQFF,TRBJ2-1,TRBV11-2,NA,TRBD2
TGTGCCAGCTCACCCAGTGTTGGCTCTCCCTACGAGCAGTACTTC,CASSPSVGSPYEQYF,TRBJ2-7,TRBV18,NA,NA
TGTGCCAGCAGTTACGAGGGGGGAGAGACCGGGGAGCTGTTTTTT,CASSYEGGETGELFF,TRBJ2-2,TRBV6-5,NA,NA
TGTGCCAGCTCACCAACTAGCGACACAGATACGCAGTATTTT,CASSPTSDTDTQYF,TRBJ2-3,TRBV18,NA,TRBD2
TGTGCCAGCAGAGGTTATGGGGACGGCACAGATACGCAGTATTTT,CASRGYGDGTDTQYF,TRBJ2-3,TRBV6-5,NA,NA